The following is a TCR beta chain sequence with its context. Which antigen it targets is not known. No much larger clone exists at a distance of one base, and base qualities are not known. The data were taken from a study of OX40 agonist ivuxolimab in advanced cancers. For the wider study: Ivuxolimab was a fully human IgG2 agonistic monoclonal antibody targeting the costimulatory receptor OX40 (CD134). Intravenous ivuxolimab was administered to patients every 2 weeks at six dose levels: 0.01, 0.1, 0.3, 1.5, 3 and 10 mg/kg. The paper describes the monotherapy dose-escalation part (N ≈ 50 patients) of the phase I trial of ivuxolimab. Peripheral TCRbeta sequencing aimed to test whether ivuxolimab altered TCR sequence diversity and caused clonal T-cell expansion. In the dose-escalation cohort, 82.7% of patients were male, and the mean age was approximately 60 years, with a range of about 23 to 90. Of the roughly 51 patients in dose escalation, about 20 had hepatocellular carcinoma, about 15 had melanoma, 9 had renal cell carcinoma and 9 had head and neck cancer. Prior anti-PD-1, anti-PD-L1 or anti-CTLA-4 therapy was permitted, and approximately 40% of dose-escalation patients had received checkpoint inhibitors. Three dose-escalation patients achieved partial responses, one with hepatocellular carcinoma and two with cutaneous melanoma.

From its cysteine to its phenylalanine, the CDR3 spans 14 amino acids. The retained sequence is limited to the CDR3, 42 bases, with the frame set at the first base. CDR1 SGDLS and CDR2 YYNGEE were looked up in the germline V gene. For this chain, trimming is 0 bases at the V end and 7 bases at the J end, and the number of junction bases without a gene match is 2. Patients with a history of autoimmune disease or receiving systemic immunosuppression were excluded from the trial. Peripheral blood for TCR sequencing was collected from all dose cohorts at baseline, on cycle 4 day 1, and on cycle 7 day 1. The samples were taken from a phase I, first-in-human, multicenter, open-label dose-escalation trial of ivuxolimab. The trial enrolled adults with locally advanced or metastatic head and neck squamous cell, hepatocellular, melanoma or renal cell carcinoma. Before TCR sequencing, CD4+ T cells and CD8+ T cells were sorted from peripheral blood as separate populations.

What the study reported, not specific to this receptor: After ivuxolimab, CD8+ T cells had more expanded clones than CD4+ T cells on average. Which antigens the clonally expanded peripheral T cells were specific for was not determined. Low levels of normalized T-cell clonal expansion were also seen in some patients who did not respond. Partial responders in the 0.1-3.0 mg/kg groups had among the lowest normalized peripheral clonal expansion, especially among CD8+ T cells. At doses of 0.1 to 3.0 mg/kg, clonal expansion of both CD4+ and CD8+ T cells in blood was seen between baseline and week 6.

To sequence the TCRbeta CDR3 region, genomic DNA was isolated from the sorted cells. The immunoSEQ Assay was used to sequence the TCRbeta CDR3 regions. Here the immuneACCESS table is served through TCRdb, limited to in-frame sequences with V and J called. Missing clones are a known gap in these copies; in checked studies unresolved V genes cover under half, and the rest lacks a known reason. Counted in this sample were 65,000 to 90,000 clones; about 85% of them appeared once. The ten top clones hold more than 0.5% of the sample. The specimen was CD4+ or CD8+ T cells sorted from blood, collected in a trial of the OX40 agonist ivuxolimab. In this chain, TRBV9 is recombined with TRBJ2-1; 9 bases in the junction line up with TRBD1. The sequence was collected from an adult with an advanced solid tumor such as melanoma, head and neck, liver or kidney cancer. CDR3 loop: CASSVADRGNEQFF. The sequenced DNA is TGTGCCAGCAGCGTAGCTGACAGGGGGAATGAGCAGTTCTTC.